A single sample is the source of the 12 T cell receptor beta chains below, sequenced in a study of molecular identifiers for immune sequencing clone quantification. TCRdb independently ran MiXCR on the PCR reads; one entry per CDR3 protein. The profile covers about 630,000 distinct CDR3 sequences, with around 25% appearing a single time and 0.78% taken by the ten largest. Source material: naive CD8+ T cells from blood, with Jurkat cell RNA spiked in. Subset described: FACS-sorted CD8+CD4-CCR7+CD45RA+ naive T cells. All receptors derive from a human donor in good health. Some libraries in this study had Jurkat cell RNA spiked in.

This clonotype was seen a handful of times. The CDR3 DNA sequence: TGTGCCAGCAGCTTCTCCGGGGAAGCCTACGAGCAGTACTTC. Protein sequence: CASSFSGEAYEQYF. The rearrangement joins TRBV7-7 to TRBJ2-7; possible D gene TRBD2, 5 bases. The CDR3 spans 14 residues. Germline V lookup: CDR1 SSHAT, CDR2 FNYEAQ (reference sequence). Trimming took 3 bases from V and 2 from J, leaving 11 bases between them.

The chain carries TRBV13 and TRBJ2-7; D is ambiguous. Germline CDR1 PRHDT, CDR2 FYEKMQ (reference sequence). V lost 2 bases to trimming and J lost 4 bases, with 6 bases between them. This CDR3 is built from 12 residues. The CDR3 loop reads CASSLLKYEQYF. The CDR3, as DNA: TGTGCCAGCAGCTTATTGAAGTACGAGCAGTACTTC.

J is TRBJ1-5 and V is TRBV11-2; 7 bases match TRBD1. V trimming: 6 bases; J trimming: 2 bases; junction bases outside the gene matches: 13. The CDR3 has 17 residues. Germline-derived CDR1 and CDR2 are SGHAT and FQNNGV. DNA of the CDR3: TGTGCCAGCAGACGCAGACAGGGCGGAGGCGGCAATCAGCCCCAGCATTTT. This gives the protein CASRRRQGGGGNQPQHF. The full variable domain, with the rest looked up from reference TRBV11-2 and TRBJ1-5, is EAGVAQSPRYKIIEKRQSVAFWCNPISGHATLYWYQQILGQGPKLLIQFQNNGVVDDSQLPKDRFSAERLKGVDSTLKIQPAKLEDSAVYLCASRRRQGGGGNQPQHFGDGTRLSIL.

The chain carries TRBV30 and TRBJ2-5; D remains unclear. Trimming left V 0 bases short and J 4 bases short, with 9 bases between. Germline V gene lookup returns CDR1 GTSNPN and CDR2 SVGIG (reference sequence). The CDR3 has 13 residues. The chain's CDR3 is CAWSVLWRETQYF. The CDR3 DNA sequence: TGTGCCTGGAGTGTATTGTGGCGAGAGACCCAGTACTTC.

This clonotype was counted many times. This chain joins TRBV12-3 or TRBV12-4 and TRBJ1-1, with D unresolved. V gave up 6 bases and J gave up 3 bases, with 14 bases separating them. This CDR3 spans 14 amino acids. This CDR3 reads CASSSDGEYTEAFF. CDR3 coding DNA: TGTGCCAGCAGCTCGGACGGGGAGTACACTGAAGCTTTCTTT.

For this clonotype: This may be a read error, as it is one base from a much larger clone. The J gene is TRBJ1-1, the V gene TRBV7-9; D may be TRBD1 (6 bases). From germline, CDR1 is SEHNR and CDR2 FQNEAQ (reference sequence). There are 15 residues in the CDR3. V lost 5 bases to trimming and J lost 6 bases, with 19 bases between them. CDR3 loop: CASSPVVAGGAEAFF. DNA for the CDR3: TGTGCCAGCAGCCCTGTAGTAGCGGGGGGCGCTGAAGCTTTCTTT.

This clonotype showed up many times. The chain carries TRBV5-1 and TRBJ2-7; the D gene is possibly TRBD2 (6 bases). Looked up from germline, CDR1 is SGHRS and CDR2 is YFSETQ. This CDR3 region has 16 residues. Deletions cut 0 bases from V and 7 bases from J, with 20 bases between. The CDR3 coding sequence is TGCGCCAGCAGCTTGGCCTTAGCGAATCGGGACTTGGAGCAGTACTTC. Translation gives CASSLALANRDLEQYF.

There are many counts of this clonotype. The rearrangement uses TRBV5-1 and TRBJ2-3; D unclear. V shed 2 bases and J shed 6 bases, with 10 bases lying between them. Germline V CDR1 and CDR2: SGHRS, YFSETQ. The CDR3 has 13 amino acids. CDR3 in DNA: TGCGCCAGCAGCTTTACCGTGGGGGATACGCAGTATTTT. This encodes CASSFTVGDTQYF.

This clonotype was observed a few times. The gene calls are TRBV27 and TRBJ2-1; D unclear. The germline V and J ends were trimmed by 6 bases and 1 base, with 10 bases remaining between them. The CDR3 length is 14 residues. Germline V CDR1 and CDR2: MNHEY, SMNVEV (reference sequence). This CDR3 is CASSITLSYNEQFF. Written as DNA, the CDR3 is TGTGCCAGCAGCATCACCCTTTCCTACAATGAGCAGTTCTTC.

The chain combines TRBV6-1 with TRBJ2-7; no reliable D call. V was clipped by 3 bases and J by 3 bases, with 12 bases between them. CDR1 MNHNS and CDR2 SASEGT come from the germline V gene. The CDR3 consists of 14 residues. CDR3 bases: TGTGCCAGCAGTGACAACCCAGGCCTCTACGAGCAGTACTTC. It specifies CASSDNPGLYEQYF.

This clonotype has only a few counts. The gene calls are TRBV28 and TRBJ2-3, with D uncertain. The CDR3 consists of 17 residues. Trimming removed 5 bases from V and 0 bases from J, with 18 bases in between. Per germline, CDR1 MDHEN and CDR2 SYDVKM. In DNA, the CDR3 is TGTGCCAGCAGTACCCGCCGACGGTCCGTTAGCACAGATACGCAGTATTTT. It specifies CASSTRRRSVSTDTQYF. The full variable domain, with the rest looked up from reference TRBV28 and TRBJ2-3, is DVKVTQSSRYLVKRTGEKVFLECVQDMDHENMFWYRQDPGLGLRLIYFSYDVKMKEKGDIPEGYSVSREKKERFSLILESASTNQTSMYLCASSTRRRSVSTDTQYFGPGTRLTVL.

This rearrangement joins TRBV20-1 to TRBJ1-2; D is ambiguous. The germline V gene has CDR1 DFQATT and CDR2 SNEGSKA (reference sequence). V shed 1 base and J shed 4 bases, with 10 bases lying between them. CDR3 length equals 13 residues. This chain's CDR3 is CSARGRQSYGYTF. CDR3 DNA: TGCAGTGCTAGAGGCCGGCAGAGCTATGGCTACACCTTC.